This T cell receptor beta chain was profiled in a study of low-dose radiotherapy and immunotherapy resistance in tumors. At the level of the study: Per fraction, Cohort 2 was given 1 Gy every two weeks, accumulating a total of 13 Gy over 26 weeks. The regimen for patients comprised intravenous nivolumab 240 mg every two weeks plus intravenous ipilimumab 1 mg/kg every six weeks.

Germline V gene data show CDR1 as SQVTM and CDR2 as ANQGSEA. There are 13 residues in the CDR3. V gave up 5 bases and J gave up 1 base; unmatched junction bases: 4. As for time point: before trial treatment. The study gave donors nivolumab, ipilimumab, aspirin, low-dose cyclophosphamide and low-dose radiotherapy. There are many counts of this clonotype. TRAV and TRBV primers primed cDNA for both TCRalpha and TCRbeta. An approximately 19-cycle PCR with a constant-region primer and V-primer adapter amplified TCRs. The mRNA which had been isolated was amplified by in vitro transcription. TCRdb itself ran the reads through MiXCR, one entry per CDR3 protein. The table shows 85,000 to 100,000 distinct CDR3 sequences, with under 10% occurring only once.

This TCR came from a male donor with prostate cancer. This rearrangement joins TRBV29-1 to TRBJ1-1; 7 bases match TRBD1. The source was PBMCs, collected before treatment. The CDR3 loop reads CSVSRQGNTEAFF. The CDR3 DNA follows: TGCAGCGTTTCTAGACAGGGGAACACTGAAGCTTTCTTT. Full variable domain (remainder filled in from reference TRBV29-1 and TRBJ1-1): SAVISQKPSRDICQRGTSLTIQCQVDSQVTMMFWYRQQPGQSLTLIATANQGSEATYESGFVIDKFPISRPNLTFSTLTVSNMSPEDSSIYLCSVSRQGNTEAFFGQGTRLTVV.